The 22 T cell receptor beta chains below were found in one sample sequenced in a study of cytomegalovirus exposure and HLA in healthy donors. The PCR contained 60 Vbeta and 13 Jbeta primers. Data came from immunoSEQ multiplex PCR; TCRdb stores just in-frame clones and leaves some out. This sample has about 170,000 clones; under 85% occur once, and the top ten carry 2.5%. The sequenced material came from PBMCs. These receptors originate from a human donor in good health.

The rearrangement uses TRBV7-9 and TRBJ1-2; 12 bases align to TRBD1. CDR1 and CDR2 from the germline V gene are SEHNR and FQNEAQ (reference sequence). The CDR3 totals 15 residues. The V and J ends lost 6 bases and 3 bases, in that order; junction bases with no gene match: 5. The CDR3 region has the DNA TGTGCCAGCAGTTCGGGGACAGGGGGCTACTATGGCTACACCTTC. Protein product: CASSSGTGGYYGYTF.

The chain uses TRBV6-5 and TRBJ1-3; no firm D call. In germline, CDR1 is MNHEY, CDR2 SVGAGI. V lost 9 bases and J 4 bases, leaving 19 bases between the germline ends. This CDR3 is built from 15 residues. The CDR3 sequence: CASRRAGIMGNTIYF. The CDR3, as DNA: TGTGCCAGTCGGCGGGCGGGGATCATGGGAAACACCATATATTTT.

V is TRBV5-6 and J is TRBJ2-3; 9 nucleotides align to TRBD1. This CDR3 is 16 amino acids long. V lost 4 bases to trimming and J lost 0 bases; unmatched junction nucleotides: 6. The germline gives CDR1 SGHDT, CDR2 YYEEEE. The CDR3 DNA is TGTGCCAGCAGCCTTAACAGGGGGCCGAGCACAGATACGCAGTATTTT. This gives the protein CASSLNRGPSTDTQYF. The complete variable domain, with remaining parts taken from reference TRBV5-6 and TRBJ2-3, reads DAGVTQSPTHLIKTRGQQVTLRCSPKSGHDTVSWYQQALGQGPQFIFQYYEEEERQRGNFPDRFSGHQFPNYSSELNVNALLLGDSALYLCASSLNRGPSTDTQYFGPGTRLTVL.

The CDR3 DNA follows: TGTGCCAGCAGTTACTCCCGAAGCCCCTACGAGCAGTACTTC. Translating it yields CASSYSRSPYEQYF. The chain has TRBV6-5 and TRBJ2-7; unclear D gene. In germline, CDR1 is MNHEY, CDR2 SVGAGI. The CDR3 spans 14 residues. The V end was cut by 0 bases, the J end by 2 bases, with 8 bases between.

The chain recombines TRBV2 with TRBJ1-1; tentatively, D is TRBD1 (6 bases). The V end was cut by 4 bases, the J end by 7 bases, with 13 bases between. The CDR3 sequence is 13 residues long. Germline assignment: CDR1 SNHLY and CDR2 FYNNEI. CDR3 in DNA: TGTGCCAGCAGTGTGGACAGAGCTTTTGAAGCTTTCTTT. It encodes CASSVDRAFEAFF.

The V and J genes are TRBV6-1 and TRBJ1-1; tentatively, D is TRBD1 (5 bases). Germline loops: CDR1 MNHNS, CDR2 SASEGT. Trimming removed 6 bases from V and 1 base from J, with 9 bases in between. CDR3 length equals 13 residues. CDR3 sequence (DNA): TGTGCCAGCAGCCCAGGACAGAACACTGAAGCTTTCTTT. This gives the protein CASSPGQNTEAFF.

This clone was counted once. The chain employs TRBV30 and TRBJ1-3, with TRBD1 matching 7 bases. The CDR3 is 17 residues long. The V gene's germline CDR1 is GTSNPN and CDR2 SVGIG (reference sequence). J gave up 0 bases and V 8 bases, and 16 bases lay outside the gene matches. The CDR3 DNA reads as TGTGCCGCCAAGAACAACCGGGGACAGCGCTCTGGAAACACCATATATTTT. This sequence encodes CAAKNNRGQRSGNTIYF.

The CDR3 sequence is CASSPRWGGYSGANVLTF. The CDR3 coding sequence is TGTGCCAGCAGCCCACGGTGGGGAGGTTACTCTGGGGCCAACGTCCTGACTTTC. The genes are TRBV5-6 and TRBJ2-6; TRBD2 might be the D (6 bases). Trimming removed 4 bases at V and 0 bases at J, with 17 bases between. Germline V CDR1 and CDR2: SGHDT, YYEEEE. This CDR3 is built from 18 residues.

This chain links TRBV6-4 with TRBJ2-7; 9 bases are a match to TRBD2. The CDR3 runs to 12 residues. After removal of 11 bases from V and 7 bases from J, the junction contained 9 bases not matched to a gene. Germline V lookup: CDR1 MRHNA, CDR2 SNTAGT. The DNA for the CDR3 is TGTGCCGGAACGGGACTAGCTCGGGAGCAGTACTTC. It encodes CAGTGLAREQYF.

This clone was recorded a few times. The chain uses TRBV2 and TRBJ2-2, with D possibly matching TRBD2 (5 bases). CDR3 size: 12 residues. V dropped 4 bases and J dropped 8 bases, with 8 bases sitting between them. Germline values: CDR1 SNHLY, CDR2 FYNNEI. The CDR3 protein is CASSVEVGELFF. CDR3 DNA: TGTGCCAGCAGTGTGGAGGTGGGGGAGCTGTTTTTT.

This clone was found once. The V call is TRBV25-1, the J call TRBJ1-4; TRBD1 might be the D (6 bases). The V gene's germline CDR1 is MGHDK and CDR2 SYGVNS. The CDR3 loop spans 13 amino acids. Trimming pared 7 bases from V and 4 bases from J, leaving 10 bases between. The CDR3 loop is CASKGGFNEKLFF. The CDR3 coding sequence is TGTGCCAGCAAAGGGGGTTTTAATGAAAAACTGTTTTTT.

The gene calls are TRBV6-5 and TRBJ2-7; TRBD1 is a possible D gene (6 bases). The CDR3 extends over 15 amino acids. Germline V gene sequence: CDR1 MNHEY, CDR2 SVGAGI. Trimming cost V 2 bases and J 3 bases, with 14 bases left between them. In nucleotides, the CDR3 is TGTGCCAGCAGTTACGGTATGACAGGAATCTACGAGCAGTACTTC. This sequence encodes CASSYGMTGIYEQYF.

The rearrangement joins TRBV19 to TRBJ2-6; tentative D call: TRBD2 (6 bases). Trimming removed 2 bases from V and 0 bases from J, with 14 bases in between. The CDR3 is 18 residues long. From germline, CDR1 is LNHDA and CDR2 SQIVND (reference sequence). This CDR3 is CASSIKGPGGSGANVLTF. CDR3 in DNA: TGTGCCAGTAGTATAAAGGGCCCCGGGGGCTCTGGGGCCAACGTCCTGACTTTC.

This chain links TRBV30 with TRBJ2-7; the match to TRBD1 covers 9 bases. From germline, CDR1 is GTSNPN and CDR2 SVGIG (reference sequence). The CDR3 spans 14 residues. J gave up 2 bases and V 0 bases, and 2 bases lay outside the gene matches. For the CDR3, the DNA is TGTGCCTGGAGTGTATGGACAGGGGCCTACGAGCAGTACTTC. This codes for CAWSVWTGAYEQYF.

This clone was seen a single time. The rearrangement uses TRBV29-1 and TRBJ1-4; 10 bases align to TRBD1. The junction had 4 bases not matched to a gene; V was cut back by 1 base and J by 5 bases. The CDR3 covers 15 residues. Germline loops: CDR1 SQVTM, CDR2 ANQGSEA. DNA of the CDR3: TGCAGCGTTGAAGCAGGGACAGGGGAAAATGAAAAACTGTTTTTT. As protein: CSVEAGTGENEKLFF. The full variable domain, its missing parts supplied by reference TRBV29-1 and TRBJ1-4, is SAVISQKPSRDICQRGTSLTIQCQVDSQVTMMFWYRQQPGQSLTLIATANQGSEATYESGFVIDKFPISRPNLTFSTLTVSNMSPEDSSIYLCSVEAGTGENEKLFFGSGTQLSVL.

This clone appeared a single time. The rearrangement joins TRBV5-5 to TRBJ2-5; D perhaps matches TRBD2 (6 bases). Germline CDR1 is SGHKS and CDR2 is YYEKEE (reference sequence). Trimming pared 0 bases from V and 5 bases from J, leaving 11 bases between. The CDR3 totals 14 residues. The CDR3 DNA follows: TGTGCCAGCAGCTTGGCCGGAGGGCGGGAGACCCAGTACTTC. It specifies CASSLAGGRETQYF.

The rearrangement joins TRBV7-9 to TRBJ1-2; 7 nucleotides align to TRBD1. The length of the CDR3 is 15 residues. The junction had 13 bases not matched to a gene; V was cut back by 4 bases and J by 8 bases. Germline CDR1 is SEHNR and CDR2 is FQNEAQ (reference sequence). The CDR3 sequence is CASSYLGAGGSGYTF. DNA of the CDR3: TGTGCCAGCAGCTACCTCGGGGCAGGGGGGAGCGGCTACACCTTC.

This chain uses TRBV7-2 with TRBJ2-5; TRBD2 matches at 15 bases. Germline CDR1 and CDR2: SGHTA and FQGNSA. The CDR3 is 18 residues long. V gave up 5 bases and J gave up 5 bases; unmatched junction bases: 12. The CDR3 sequence: CASSPTGLAGGPGETQYF. In nucleotides, the CDR3 is TGTGCCAGCAGCCCAACCGGACTAGCGGGGGGGCCAGGTGAGACCCAGTACTTC. The whole variable domain, filled in from reference TRBV7-2 and TRBJ2-5, reads GAGVSQSPSNKVTEKGKDVELRCDPISGHTALYWYRQSLGQGLEFLIYFQGNSAPDKSGLPSDRFSAERTGGSVSTLTIQRTQQEDSAVYLCASSPTGLAGGPGETQYFGPGTRLLVL.

CDR3 loop: CASSVGTTRYNEQFF. The CDR3 nucleotides are TGTGCCAGCAGCGTCGGGACTACGAGGTACAATGAGCAGTTCTTC. V is TRBV9 and J is TRBJ2-1; the match to TRBD2 covers 7 bases. Germline V gene data show CDR1 as SGDLS and CDR2 as YYNGEE. The junction had 6 bases not matched to a gene; V was cut back by 2 bases and J by 4 bases. The CDR3 extends over 15 amino acids.

This chain joins TRBV2 and TRBJ1-4, with 9 bases identical to TRBD1. V lost 6 bases, J lost 7 bases, and 9 bases stayed unmatched. The germline V gene has CDR1 SNHLY and CDR2 FYNNEI. This CDR3 is 15 amino acids long. This CDR3 is CASRTGTGRSEKLFF. The CDR3 coding sequence is TGTGCCAGCAGGACCGGGACAGGGCGTAGTGAAAAACTGTTTTTT.

CDR3 loop: CASSLGGRGSYEQYF. The DNA for the CDR3 is TGTGCCAGCAGCTTAGGGGGCAGGGGGAGCTACGAGCAGTACTTC. V is TRBV7-2 and J is TRBJ2-7, with 7 bases fitting TRBD1. CDR1 is SGHTA, CDR2 FQGNSA, per germline. This CDR3 comprises 15 residues. V lost 1 base to trimming and J lost 3 bases; unmatched junction nucleotides: 6.

This clone was counted only a few times. The V call is TRBV4-1, the J call TRBJ2-3; D might be TRBD2 (6 bases). Germline V lookup: CDR1 MGHRA, CDR2 YSYEKL. This CDR3 comprises 15 residues. V lost 3 bases and J lost 6, with 16 bases in between. The CDR3 nucleotides read TGCGCCAGCAGCCATGCCGGCGGGGCAGGGGATACGCAGTATTTT. As protein: CASSHAGGAGDTQYF.